The 28 T cell receptor beta chains in this list originate from one sample, sequenced in a study of blood T cell repertoires in COVID-19. Here immunoSEQ multiplex PCR was the method, and the copy in TCRdb shows in-frame clones only, minus some. Of nearly 110,000 clones in the sample, approximately 90% were seen once. Material for sequencing was peripheral blood. These receptors were collected from a woman aged 25 to 39 with acute or convalescent COVID-19.

V gene TRBV28 combines with J gene TRBJ1-4; tentatively, D is TRBD1 (5 bases). Deletions cut 5 bases from V and 3 bases from J, with 16 bases between. Germline-derived CDR1 and CDR2 are MDHEN and SYDVKM. The CDR3 is 16 residues long. Written as DNA, the CDR3 is TGTGCCAGCAGTAGTATCACAGGTACCGCTAATGAAAAACTGTTTTTT. Protein sequence: CASSSITGTANEKLFF.

The chain is built from TRBV7-6 and TRBJ2-1, with TRBD1 as a possible D gene (5 bases). The germline V and J ends were trimmed by 4 bases and 10 bases, with 8 bases remaining between them. The germline CDR1 and CDR2 sequences are SGHVS and FNYEAQ. CDR3 size: 11 residues. CDR3 DNA sequence: TGTGCCAGCAGCTCCAAGGGGGAGCAGTTCTTC. Amino acids: CASSSKGEQFF.

The V gene is TRBV4-3, the J gene TRBJ1-2; D is uncertain. Trimming stripped 0 bases from V and 4 bases from J, with 12 bases between. Germline V gene sequence: CDR1 LGHNA, CDR2 YSLEER. This CDR3 has 15 residues. The CDR3 sequence is CASSQDRGISYGYTF. Here the CDR3 DNA reads TGCGCCAGCAGCCAAGACAGAGGGATAAGCTATGGCTACACCTTC.

V and J are TRBV5-6 and TRBJ2-1; 9 bases are shared with TRBD2. Trimming took 0 bases from V and 7 from J; bases not matched to a gene: 8. There are 16 residues in the CDR3. Germline V gene lookup returns CDR1 SGHDT and CDR2 YYEEEE. For the CDR3, the DNA is TGTGCCAGCAGCTTGGTTGCGGGAGGGCCTGGGAATGAGCAGTTCTTC. Its translation: CASSLVAGGPGNEQFF. Supplemented by reference TRBV5-6 and TRBJ2-1, the full variable domain reads DAGVTQSPTHLIKTRGQQVTLRCSPKSGHDTVSWYQQALGQGPQFIFQYYEEEERQRGNFPDRFSGHQFPNYSSELNVNALLLGDSALYLCASSLVAGGPGNEQFFGPGTRLTVL.

V usage is TRBV9 and J usage is TRBJ1-5; D is possibly TRBD1 (6 bases). CDR1 is SGDLS and CDR2 is YYNGEE in the germline V gene. V shed 3 bases and J shed 6 bases, with 16 bases lying between them. CDR3 length: 15 amino acids. The CDR3 nucleotides are TGTGCCAGCAGCGCGACAGGTTTAATAGGTCAGCCCCAGCATTTT. Translated, it gives CASSATGLIGQPQHF.

The V call is TRBV30, the J call TRBJ2-2; 9 bases map to TRBD1. The CDR3 covers 17 residues. V lost 0 bases to trimming and J lost 3 bases; unmatched junction nucleotides: 8. CDR1 and CDR2 (germline): GTSNPN, SVGIG (reference sequence). The CDR3 nucleotides are TGTGCCTGGAGTGTACACCGGGACAGGGTATACACCGGGGAGCTGTTTTTT. It yields the protein CAWSVHRDRVYTGELFF.

This chain joins TRBV9 and TRBJ2-1; weak D call: TRBD2 (6 bases). The CDR3 extends over 14 amino acids. V lost 7 bases and J 0 bases, leaving 11 bases between the germline ends. The germline V gene encodes CDR1 SGDLS and CDR2 YYNGEE. This CDR3 is CASGGTASYNEQFF. DNA for the CDR3: TGTGCCAGCGGAGGGACCGCCTCCTACAATGAGCAGTTCTTC.

The genes are TRBV6-5 and TRBJ2-2; 7 nucleotides line up with TRBD1. The V and J ends lost 4 bases and 1 base, in that order; junction bases with no gene match: 3. The CDR3 consists of 15 residues. In germline, CDR1 is MNHEY, CDR2 SVGAGI. The chain's CDR3 is CASSWTGQNTGELFF. DNA of the CDR3: TGTGCCAGCAGTTGGACAGGACAGAACACCGGGGAGCTGTTTTTT.

The rearrangement links TRBV2 to TRBJ1-2; 8 nucleotides agree with TRBD1. The CDR3 extends over 15 amino acids. J was trimmed by 4 bases and V by 6 bases; bases with no gene match: 10. Germline V gives CDR1 SNHLY, CDR2 FYNNEI. CDR3 sequence: CASRPQTGAFYGYTF. The DNA for the CDR3 is TGTGCCAGCAGACCCCAGACAGGGGCATTCTATGGCTACACCTTC.

The CDR3 sequence is CASSSPGTDYGYTF. CDR3 coding DNA: TGTGCCAGCAGTTCTCCCGGGACAGACTATGGCTACACCTTC. V is TRBV28 and J is TRBJ1-2, with 7 bases matching TRBD1. Trimming took 4 bases from V and 3 from J; bases not matched to a gene: 5. This CDR3 is built from 14 residues. Germline V gene sequence: CDR1 MDHEN, CDR2 SYDVKM.

The chain combines TRBV7-2 with TRBJ2-5; D remains ambiguous. There are 13 residues in the CDR3. The germline CDR1 and CDR2 sequences are SGHTA and FQGNSA. V was trimmed by 5 bases and J by 5 bases, leaving 12 bases between them. Here the CDR3 reads CASSGPLQETQYF. In nucleotides, the CDR3 is TGTGCCAGCAGCGGCCCGTTACAGGAGACCCAGTACTTC. Full variable domain (outside the CDR3, taken from reference TRBV7-2 and TRBJ2-5): GAGVSQSPSNKVTEKGKDVELRCDPISGHTALYWYRQSLGQGLEFLIYFQGNSAPDKSGLPSDRFSAERTGGSVSTLTIQRTQQEDSAVYLCASSGPLQETQYFGPGTRLLVL.

In this sample, this clone turned up once. The chain joins TRBV7-3 to TRBJ2-7; TRBD1 is a possible D gene (8 bases). Trimming cost V 7 bases and J 6 bases, with 25 bases left between them. CDR3 length equals 16 residues. Germline loops: CDR1 SGHTA, CDR2 FQGTGA. The CDR3 DNA follows: TGTGCCAGCACCCGGGGGGCCGGACAGGGTGTGTCCGAGCAGTACTTC. This translates into CASTRGAGQGVSEQYF.

This rearrangement joins TRBV4-1 to TRBJ1-2; 9 nucleotides agree with TRBD1. Trimming took 0 bases from V and 6 from J; bases not matched to a gene: 5. The germline V gene has CDR1 MGHRA and CDR2 YSYEKL. The CDR3 is 15 residues long. The CDR3 DNA follows: TGCGCCAGCAGCCAAGAGGGTCGACAGGGGGATGGCTACACCTTC. Translated, it gives CASSQEGRQGDGYTF.

The V call is TRBV27, the J call TRBJ1-6; D may be TRBD1 (6 bases). The CDR3 is 16 residues long. With 6 bases removed from V and 7 bases from J, the gap between germline ends came to 19 bases. Germline-derived CDR1 and CDR2 are MNHEY and SMNVEV (reference sequence). DNA of the CDR3: TGTGCCAGCAGCTCAGCGGGGGGCCAACCGAATTCACCCCTCCACTTT. Translating it yields CASSSAGGQPNSPLHF.

The sample holds a few counts of this clone. The chain combines TRBV7-2 with TRBJ1-1; a weak D match, TRBD1 (5 bases). Germline V lookup: CDR1 SGHTA, CDR2 FQGNSA. This CDR3 has 15 amino acids. V lost 1 base to trimming and J lost 4 bases, with 13 bases between them. CDR3 region: CASSLVGAGGTEAFF. As DNA, the CDR3 is TGTGCCAGCAGCTTAGTTGGGGCGGGGGGCACTGAAGCTTTCTTT.

The V call is TRBV28, the J call TRBJ1-5, with 9 nucleotides matching TRBD1. In germline, CDR1 is MDHEN, CDR2 SYDVKM. The CDR3 runs to 13 residues. Unmatched junction bases numbered 1, after V lost 4 bases and J lost 6 bases. In nucleotides, the CDR3 is TGTGCCAGCAGTTACAGGGGGCCTCAGCCCCAGCATTTT. As protein: CASSYRGPQPQHF.

The chain joins TRBV7-9 to TRBJ1-4, with D possibly matching TRBD1 (5 bases). There are 14 residues in the CDR3. Trimming removed 5 bases at V and 6 bases at J, with 13 bases between. In germline, CDR1 is SEHNR, CDR2 FQNEAQ (reference sequence). In DNA, the CDR3 is TGTGCCAGCAGCCCTAATACGGGGGATGAAAAACTGTTTTTT. Translation: CASSPNTGDEKLFF.

The chain couples TRBV12-3 or TRBV12-4 to TRBJ2-7; tentative D call: TRBD2 (6 bases). The V end was cut by 8 bases, the J end by 3 bases, with 14 bases between. The length of the CDR3 is 13 residues. The CDR3 DNA is TGTGCCAGCGGTGGGACTGGAAACTACGAGCAGTACTTC. Translated: CASGGTGNYEQYF.

This clone was seen once. The chain uses TRBV7-2 and TRBJ2-3, with 9 bases that match TRBD2. The J segment lost 4 bases and the V segment lost 1 base, leaving 3 bases of the junction unmatched. This CDR3 is built from 15 residues. Germline V CDR1 and CDR2: SGHTA, FQGNSA. The CDR3 nucleotides read TGTGCCAGCAGCTTAGTCGGCGGGGGGGCAGATACGCAGTATTTT. Encoded protein: CASSLVGGGADTQYF. Using reference TRBV7-2 and TRBJ2-3 for the parts outside the CDR3, the full variable domain is GAGVSQSPSNKVTEKGKDVELRCDPISGHTALYWYRQSLGQGLEFLIYFQGNSAPDKSGLPSDRFSAERTGGSVSTLTIQRTQQEDSAVYLCASSLVGGGADTQYFGPGTRLTVL.

The rearrangement uses TRBV5-6 and TRBJ2-4, with 8 bases identical to TRBD1. Looked up from germline, CDR1 is SGHDT and CDR2 is YYEEEE. This CDR3 has 16 residues. V shed 4 bases, J shed 1 base, and the junction held 7 bases outside the gene matches. CDR3 residues: CASSERQGWAKNIQYF. The CDR3, as DNA: TGTGCCAGCAGCGAAAGACAGGGGTGGGCCAAAAACATTCAGTACTTC.

The chain combines TRBV15 with TRBJ1-1; D is ambiguous. CDR1 is LNHNV, CDR2 YYDKDF, per germline (reference sequence). V was clipped by 6 bases and J by 3 bases, with 11 bases between them. There are 13 residues in the CDR3. CDR3: CATRRGSDTEAFF. CDR3 DNA: TGTGCCACCAGGCGAGGGTCCGACACTGAAGCTTTCTTT.

The chain employs TRBV12-5 and TRBJ2-5; TRBD1 might be the D (5 bases). The V end was cut by 7 bases, the J end by 1 base, with 10 bases between. CDR1 and CDR2 from the germline V gene are LGHNT and FRNRAP. The CDR3 spans 13 residues. DNA for the CDR3: TGTGCTAGTGCCGTGACAGCCCAAGAGACCCAGTACTTC. This encodes CASAVTAQETQYF. Combining the CDR3 with reference TRBV12-5 and TRBJ2-5 gives the whole variable domain DARVTQTPRHKVTEMGQEVTMRCQPILGHNTVFWYRQTMMQGLELLAYFRNRAPLDDSGMPKDRFSAEMPDATLATLKIQPSEPRDSAVYFCASAVTAQETQYFGPGTRLLVL.

The chain employs TRBV5-3 and TRBJ2-7; no reliable D call. TRBV5-3 is reported as an ORF; its role is uncertain. Trimming left V 2 bases short and J 5 bases short, with 5 bases between. There are 11 residues in the CDR3. The CDR3 DNA follows: TGTGCCAGAAGCTTAGAGGACGAGCAGTACTTC. It is translated as CARSLEDEQYF.

This chain connects TRBV3-1 (or the pseudogene TRBV3-2) to TRBJ1-5, with D perhaps matching TRBD1 (5 bases). Trimming stripped 6 bases from V and 1 base from J, with 10 bases between. There are 14 residues in the CDR3. CDR1 and CDR2 (germline): LGHDT, YNNKEL (reference sequence). The CDR3 region is CASSPQGSNQPQHF. In DNA form, the CDR3 reads TGTGCCAGCAGTCCTCAGGGAAGCAATCAGCCCCAGCATTTT.

This chain joins TRBV28 and TRBJ1-2; weak D call: TRBD1 (6 bases). Trimming removed 2 bases from V and 3 bases from J, with 13 bases in between. The length of the CDR3 is 15 residues. Germline assignment: CDR1 MDHEN and CDR2 SYDVKM. CDR3 loop: CASSLGTGIHYGYTF. CDR3 DNA: TGTGCCAGCAGTTTAGGAACAGGGATTCACTATGGCTACACCTTC.

V gene TRBV5-4 combines with J gene TRBJ1-2; TRBD1 aligns across 11 bases. The CDR3 has 14 residues. The germline V gene encodes CDR1 SGHNT and CDR2 YYREEE (reference sequence). Losses at the gene ends were 3 bases for V and 7 bases for J; bases not matched to a gene: 5. CDR3 amino acids: CASSSRDRGFGYTF. The CDR3 DNA reads as TGTGCCAGCAGCTCCCGGGACAGGGGGTTTGGCTACACCTTC.

The count of this clone is one. The rearrangement joins TRBV7-9 to TRBJ2-6; TRBD2 aligns across 9 bases. The CDR3 is 18 amino acids. The V gene's germline CDR1 is SEHNR and CDR2 FQNEAQ (reference sequence). Trimming cost V 5 bases and J 4 bases; bases outside gene matches: 12. In DNA form, the CDR3 reads TGTGCCAGCAGCCTCCGGGGGAGCGGGAGGTCCGGGGCCAACGTCCTGACTTTC. Translated, it gives CASSLRGSGRSGANVLTF.

The rearrangement links TRBV28 to TRBJ2-7; TRBD1 might be the D (5 bases). The CDR3 sequence is 12 residues long. V was cut by 8 bases and J by 3 bases, with 11 bases left in between. Germline assignment: CDR1 MDHEN and CDR2 SYDVKM. The CDR3 loop reads CASQTANYEQYF. DNA for the CDR3: TGTGCCAGCCAGACAGCTAACTACGAGCAGTACTTC.